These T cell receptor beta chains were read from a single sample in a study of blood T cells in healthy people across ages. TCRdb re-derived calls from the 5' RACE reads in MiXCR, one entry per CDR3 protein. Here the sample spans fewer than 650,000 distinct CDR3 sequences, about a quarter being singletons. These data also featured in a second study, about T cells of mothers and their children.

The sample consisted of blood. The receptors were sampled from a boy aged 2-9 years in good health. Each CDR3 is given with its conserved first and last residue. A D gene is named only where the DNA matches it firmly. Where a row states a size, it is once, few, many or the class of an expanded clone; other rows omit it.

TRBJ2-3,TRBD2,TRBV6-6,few,TGTGCCAGCAGTTCAGGAGCGGGGGGCACAGATACGCAGTATTTT,CASSSGAGGTDTQYF
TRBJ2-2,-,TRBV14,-,TGTGCCAGCAGCCAAGTGGTAGCCGGGGAGCTGTTTTTT,CASSQVVAGELFF
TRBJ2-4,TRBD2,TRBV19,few,TGTGCCAGTAACGTCAGGGAGGGCATTCAGTACTTC,CASNVREGIQYF
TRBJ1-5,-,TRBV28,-,TGTGCCAGCAGTTTCCGGTTGGGTCAGCCCCAGCATTTT,CASSFRLGQPQHF
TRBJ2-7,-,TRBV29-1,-,TGCAGCGTGGAGGACGGAAACTACGAGCAGTACTTC,CSVEDGNYEQYF
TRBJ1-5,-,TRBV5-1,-,TGCGCCAGCAGCTTGGATGGCAGGGTCAATCAGCCCCAGCATTTT,CASSLDGRVNQPQHF
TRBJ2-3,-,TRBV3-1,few,TGTGCCAGCAGCCATAAGATAGCGTCAGAAACAGCCTACACAGATACGCAGTATTTT,CASSHKIASETAYTDTQYF
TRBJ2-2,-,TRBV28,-,TGTGCCAGCAGTTTTCTATGGAACGGGGAGCTGTTTTTT,CASSFLWNGELFF
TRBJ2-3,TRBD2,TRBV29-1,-,TGCAGCGTCGCGACTAGCGGGGGCGCAGATACGCGGTATTTT,CSVATSGGADTRYF
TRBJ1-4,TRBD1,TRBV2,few,TGTGCCAGCAGTGAGGGGACACTAGGACGACAGGGAGAAAAACTGTTTTTT,CASSEGTLGRQGEKLFF
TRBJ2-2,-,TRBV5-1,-,TGCGCCAGCAGCTTGCTCGGAGGTCCCAACACCGGGGAGCTGTTTTTT,CASSLLGGPNTGELFF
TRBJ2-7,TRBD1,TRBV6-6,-,TGTGCCAGCAAAGACAGGGGGGGTGCCTACGAGCAGTACTTC,CASKDRGGAYEQYF
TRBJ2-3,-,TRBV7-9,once,TGTGCCACAGTACCAGATACGCAGTATTTT,CATVPDTQYF
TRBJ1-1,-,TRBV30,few,TGTGCCTGGAGTCCAGAGCTGAACACTGAAGCTTTCTTT,CAWSPELNTEAFF
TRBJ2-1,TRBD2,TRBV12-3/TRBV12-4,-,TGTGCCAGCAGTTCACGACTAGCGGGGGCCTACGGGGAGCAGTTCTTC,CASSSRLAGAYGEQFF
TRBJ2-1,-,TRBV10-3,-,TGTGCCATCAGTAAGGACAGAATCGAACGCGATGAGCAGTTCTTC,CAISKDRIERDEQFF